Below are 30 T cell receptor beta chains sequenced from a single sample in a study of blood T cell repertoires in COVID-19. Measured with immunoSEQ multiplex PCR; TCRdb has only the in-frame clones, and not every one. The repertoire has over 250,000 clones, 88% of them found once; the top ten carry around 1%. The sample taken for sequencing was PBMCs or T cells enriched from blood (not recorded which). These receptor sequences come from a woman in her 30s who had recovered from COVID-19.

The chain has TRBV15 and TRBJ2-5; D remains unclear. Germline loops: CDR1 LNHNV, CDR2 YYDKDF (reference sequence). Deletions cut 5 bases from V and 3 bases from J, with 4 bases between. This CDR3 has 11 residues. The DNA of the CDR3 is TGTGCCACCAGCCGGGAAGAGACCCAGTACTTC. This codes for CATSREETQYF.

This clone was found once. The CDR3 region is CASSMWVGLGQREAFF. In DNA, the CDR3 is TGTGCCAGTAGTATGTGGGTAGGTTTAGGACAACGTGAAGCTTTCTTT. This chain connects TRBV19 to TRBJ1-1; D might be TRBD1 (5 bases). Germline CDR1 reads LNHDA; CDR2 reads SQIVND (reference sequence). The CDR3 runs to 16 residues. Trimming pared 3 bases from V and 7 bases from J, leaving 21 bases between.

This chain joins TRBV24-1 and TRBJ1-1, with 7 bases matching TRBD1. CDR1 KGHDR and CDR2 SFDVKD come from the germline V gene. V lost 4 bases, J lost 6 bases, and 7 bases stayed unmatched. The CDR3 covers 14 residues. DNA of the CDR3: TGTGCCACCAGTGACCCGCGGACAGGACCTGAAGCTTTCTTT. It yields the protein CATSDPRTGPEAFF.

The CDR3: CASSFAQGEGGYTF. The CDR3 region has the DNA TGCGCCAGCAGCTTTGCGCAGGGGGAAGGGGGCTACACCTTC. V and J are TRBV5-1 and TRBJ1-2, with 7 bases identical to TRBD1. Germline CDR1 and CDR2: SGHRS and YFSETQ. The CDR3 consists of 14 residues. With 2 bases clipped from V and 8 bases from J, the junction kept 9 bases outside the gene matches.

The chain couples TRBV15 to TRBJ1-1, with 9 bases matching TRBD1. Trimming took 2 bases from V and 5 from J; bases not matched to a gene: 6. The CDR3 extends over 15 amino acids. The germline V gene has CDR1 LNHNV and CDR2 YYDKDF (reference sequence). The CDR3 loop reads CATSRTGTGNTEAFF. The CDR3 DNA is TGTGCCACCAGCAGAACCGGGACAGGGAATACTGAAGCTTTCTTT.

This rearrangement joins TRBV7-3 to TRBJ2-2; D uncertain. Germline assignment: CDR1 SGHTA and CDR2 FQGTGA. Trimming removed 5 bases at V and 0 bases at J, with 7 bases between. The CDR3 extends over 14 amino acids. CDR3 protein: CASSRSSNTGELFF. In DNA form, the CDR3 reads TGTGCCAGCAGCCGCAGTTCGAACACCGGGGAGCTGTTTTTT. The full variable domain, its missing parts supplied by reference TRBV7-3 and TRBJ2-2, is GAGVSQTPSNKVTEKGKYVELRCDPISGHTALYWYRQSLGQGPEFLIYFQGTGAADDSGLPNDRFFAVRPEGSVSTLKIQRTERGDSAVYLCASSRSSNTGELFFGEGSRLTVL.

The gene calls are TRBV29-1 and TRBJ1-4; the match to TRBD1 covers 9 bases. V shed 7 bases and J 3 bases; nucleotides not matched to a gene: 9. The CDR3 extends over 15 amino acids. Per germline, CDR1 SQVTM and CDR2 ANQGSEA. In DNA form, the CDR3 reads TGCAGCGGAAGGGTCGGGACAGGGTCTAATGAAAAACTGTTTTTT. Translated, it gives CSGRVGTGSNEKLFF.

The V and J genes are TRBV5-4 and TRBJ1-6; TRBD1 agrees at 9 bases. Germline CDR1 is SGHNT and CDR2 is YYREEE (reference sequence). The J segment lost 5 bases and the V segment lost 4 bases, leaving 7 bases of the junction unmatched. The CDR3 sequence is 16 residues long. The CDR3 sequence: CASSRGTGTDNSPLHF. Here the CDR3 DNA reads TGTGCCAGCAGCAGGGGGACAGGGACGGATAATTCACCCCTCCACTTT. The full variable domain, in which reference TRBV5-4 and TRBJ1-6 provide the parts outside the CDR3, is ETGVTQSPTHLIKTRGQQVTLRCSSQSGHNTVSWYQQALGQGPQFIFQYYREEENGRGNFPPRFSGLQFPNYSSELNVNALELDDSALYLCASSRGTGTDNSPLHFGNGTRLTVT.

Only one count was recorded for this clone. CDR3 region: CASSADFGSQETQYF. The CDR3 bases are TGTGCCAGCAGTGCCGACTTCGGCAGCCAAGAGACCCAGTACTTC. The rearrangement joins TRBV28 to TRBJ2-5; unclear D gene. CDR1 and CDR2 (germline): MDHEN, SYDVKM. The germline V and J ends were trimmed by 5 bases and 1 base, with 14 bases remaining between them. This CDR3 region has 15 residues. The whole variable domain, filled in from reference TRBV28 and TRBJ2-5, reads DVKVTQSSRYLVKRTGEKVFLECVQDMDHENMFWYRQDPGLGLRLIYFSYDVKMKEKGDIPEGYSVSREKKERFSLILESASTNQTSMYLCASSADFGSQETQYFGPGTRLLVL.

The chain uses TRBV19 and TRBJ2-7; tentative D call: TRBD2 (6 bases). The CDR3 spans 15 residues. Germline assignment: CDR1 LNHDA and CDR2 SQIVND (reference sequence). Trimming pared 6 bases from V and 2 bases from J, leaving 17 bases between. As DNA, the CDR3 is TGTGCCAGTAGCCTTGGTCGGGGGTCTACCTACGAGCAGTACTTC. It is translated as CASSLGRGSTYEQYF.

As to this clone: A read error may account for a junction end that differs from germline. CDR3 coding DNA: TGTGCCAGCAGCCTGATGAGTCAGGGGGCGCAGATCTTT. It is translated as CASSLMSQGAQIF. The rearrangement links TRBV28 to TRBJ1-1; TRBD1 agrees at 8 bases. The CDR3 has 13 amino acids. The V gene's germline CDR1 is MDHEN and CDR2 SYDVKM.

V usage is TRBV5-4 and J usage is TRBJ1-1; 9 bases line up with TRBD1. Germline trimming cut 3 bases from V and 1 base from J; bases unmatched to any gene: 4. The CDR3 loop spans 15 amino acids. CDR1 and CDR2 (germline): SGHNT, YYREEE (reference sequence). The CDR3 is CASSSGTGWNTEAFF. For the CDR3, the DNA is TGTGCCAGCAGCTCGGGGACAGGGTGGAACACTGAAGCTTTCTTT.

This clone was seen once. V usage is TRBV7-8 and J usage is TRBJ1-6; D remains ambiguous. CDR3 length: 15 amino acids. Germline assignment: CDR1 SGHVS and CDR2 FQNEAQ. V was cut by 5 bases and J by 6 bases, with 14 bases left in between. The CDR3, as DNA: TGTGCCAGCAGCCCCCCCAGCGCGGTTAATTCACCCCTCCACTTT. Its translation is CASSPPSAVNSPLHF. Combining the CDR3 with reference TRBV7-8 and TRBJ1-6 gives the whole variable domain GAGVSQSPRYKVAKRGQDVALRCDPISGHVSLFWYQQALGQGPEFLTYFQNEAQLDKSGLPSDRFFAERPEGSVSTLKIQRTQQEDSAVYLCASSPPSAVNSPLHFGNGTRLTVT.

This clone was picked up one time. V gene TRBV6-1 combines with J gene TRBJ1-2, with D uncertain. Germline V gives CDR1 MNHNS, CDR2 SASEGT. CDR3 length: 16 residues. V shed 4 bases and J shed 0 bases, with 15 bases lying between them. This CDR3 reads CASSVRIDTSNYGYTF. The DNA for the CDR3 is TGTGCCAGCAGTGTCCGTATAGACACGTCTAACTATGGCTACACCTTC.

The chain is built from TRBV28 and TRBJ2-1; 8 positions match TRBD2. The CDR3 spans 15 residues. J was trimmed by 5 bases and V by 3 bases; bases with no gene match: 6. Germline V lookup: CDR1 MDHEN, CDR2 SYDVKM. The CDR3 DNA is TGTGCCAGCAGTTTCCTAGCGGGTAGGAACAATGAGCAGTTCTTC. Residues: CASSFLAGRNNEQFF.

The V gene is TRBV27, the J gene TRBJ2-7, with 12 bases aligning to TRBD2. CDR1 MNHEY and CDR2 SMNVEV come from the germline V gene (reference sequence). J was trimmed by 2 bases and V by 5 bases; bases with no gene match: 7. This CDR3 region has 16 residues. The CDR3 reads CASSPILAGGTYEQYF. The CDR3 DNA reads TGTGCCAGCAGTCCCATACTAGCGGGGGGAACCTACGAGCAGTACTTC.

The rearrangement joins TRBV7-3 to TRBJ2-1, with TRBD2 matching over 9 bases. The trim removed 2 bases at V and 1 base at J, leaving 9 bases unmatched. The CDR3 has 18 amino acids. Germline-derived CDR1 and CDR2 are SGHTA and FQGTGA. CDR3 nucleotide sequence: TGTGCCAGCAGCTTAGCCTCGCGGGGGGGCCCTTCCTACAATGAGCAGTTCTTC. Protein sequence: CASSLASRGGPSYNEQFF.

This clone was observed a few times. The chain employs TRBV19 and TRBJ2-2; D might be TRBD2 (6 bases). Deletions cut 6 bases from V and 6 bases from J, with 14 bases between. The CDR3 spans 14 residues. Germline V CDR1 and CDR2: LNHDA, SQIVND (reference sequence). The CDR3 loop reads CASRANGLSGELFF. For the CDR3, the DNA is TGTGCCAGTAGGGCCAATGGACTATCCGGGGAGCTGTTTTTT.

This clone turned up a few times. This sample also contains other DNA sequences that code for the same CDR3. The CDR3 DNA reads TGTGCCAGCAGCTTATCACCAGGCGAGCAGTACTTC. Translating it yields CASSLSPGEQYF. The chain recombines TRBV7-9 with TRBJ2-7; D is undetermined. Germline CDR1 SEHNR, CDR2 FQNEAQ (reference sequence). V was clipped by 2 bases and J by 6 bases, with 8 bases between them. There are 12 residues in the CDR3.

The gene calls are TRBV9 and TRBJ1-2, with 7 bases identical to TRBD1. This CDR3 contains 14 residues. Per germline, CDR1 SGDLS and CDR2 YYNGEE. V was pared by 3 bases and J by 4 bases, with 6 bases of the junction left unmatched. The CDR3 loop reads CASSGPGQAYGYTF. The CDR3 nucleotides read TGTGCCAGCAGCGGGCCCGGACAGGCCTATGGCTACACCTTC.

The CDR3 loop reads CASSQGRGVDPQDGYTF. In nucleotides, the CDR3 is TGCGCCAGCAGCCAAGGGCGGGGGGTGGACCCCCAAGATGGCTACACCTTC. The rearrangement joins TRBV4-1 to TRBJ1-2, with TRBD1 as a possible D gene (5 bases). Germline CDR1 and CDR2: MGHRA and YSYEKL. The CDR3 is 17 residues long. Trimming took 1 base from V and 6 from J, leaving 21 bases between them.

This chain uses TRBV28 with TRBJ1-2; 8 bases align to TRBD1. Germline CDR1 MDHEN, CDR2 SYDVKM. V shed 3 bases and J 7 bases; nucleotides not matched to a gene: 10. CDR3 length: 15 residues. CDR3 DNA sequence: TGTGCCAGCAGTTTTTGGGACAGGCGGTCGGTTGGCTACACCTTC. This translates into CASSFWDRRSVGYTF.

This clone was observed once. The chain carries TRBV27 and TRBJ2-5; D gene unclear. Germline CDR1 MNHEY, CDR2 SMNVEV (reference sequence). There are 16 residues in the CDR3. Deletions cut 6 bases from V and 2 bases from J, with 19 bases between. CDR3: CASSYLNPYVQETQYF. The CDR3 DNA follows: TGTGCCAGCAGCTACCTAAATCCGTACGTACAAGAGACCCAGTACTTC.

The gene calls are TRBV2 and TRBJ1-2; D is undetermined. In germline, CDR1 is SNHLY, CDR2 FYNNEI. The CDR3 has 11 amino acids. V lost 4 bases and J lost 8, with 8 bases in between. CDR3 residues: CASSGTVGYTF. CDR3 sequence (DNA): TGTGCCAGCAGTGGCACAGTAGGCTACACCTTC.

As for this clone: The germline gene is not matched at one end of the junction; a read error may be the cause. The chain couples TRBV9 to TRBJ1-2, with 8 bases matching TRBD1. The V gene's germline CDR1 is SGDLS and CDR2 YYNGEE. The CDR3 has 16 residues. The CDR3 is CASSGQQGDYGYSYTF. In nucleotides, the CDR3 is TGTGCCAGCAGCGGGCAACAGGGGGACTATGGCTATAGCTACACCTTC.

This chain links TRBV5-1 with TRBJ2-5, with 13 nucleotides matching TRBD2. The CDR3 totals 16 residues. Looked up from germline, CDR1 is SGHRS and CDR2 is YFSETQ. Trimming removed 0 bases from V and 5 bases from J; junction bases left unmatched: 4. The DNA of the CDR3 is TGCGCCAGCAGCTTGGGGACTAGCGGGAGTGGGGAGACCCAGTACTTC. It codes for CASSLGTSGSGETQYF. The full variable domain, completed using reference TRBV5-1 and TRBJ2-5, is KAGVTQTPRYLIKTRGQQVTLSCSPISGHRSVSWYQQTPGQGLQFLFEYFSETQRNKGNFPGRFSGRQFSNSRSEMNVSTLELGDSALYLCASSLGTSGSGETQYFGPGTRLLVL.

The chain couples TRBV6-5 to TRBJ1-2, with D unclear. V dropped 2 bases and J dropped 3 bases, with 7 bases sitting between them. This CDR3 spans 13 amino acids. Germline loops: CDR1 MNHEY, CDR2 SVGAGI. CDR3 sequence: CASSYRSHYGYTF. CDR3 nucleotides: TGTGCCAGCAGTTACCGTAGTCACTATGGCTACACCTTC.

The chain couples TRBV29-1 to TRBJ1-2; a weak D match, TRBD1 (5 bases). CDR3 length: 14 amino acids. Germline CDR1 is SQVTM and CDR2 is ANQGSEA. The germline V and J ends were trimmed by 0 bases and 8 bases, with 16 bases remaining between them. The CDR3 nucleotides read TGCAGCGTTGAAGATCCCACTCGGGGGTACGGCTACACCTTC. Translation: CSVEDPTRGYGYTF. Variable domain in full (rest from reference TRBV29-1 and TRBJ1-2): SAVISQKPSRDICQRGTSLTIQCQVDSQVTMMFWYRQQPGQSLTLIATANQGSEATYESGFVIDKFPISRPNLTFSTLTVSNMSPEDSSIYLCSVEDPTRGYGYTFGSGTRLTVV.

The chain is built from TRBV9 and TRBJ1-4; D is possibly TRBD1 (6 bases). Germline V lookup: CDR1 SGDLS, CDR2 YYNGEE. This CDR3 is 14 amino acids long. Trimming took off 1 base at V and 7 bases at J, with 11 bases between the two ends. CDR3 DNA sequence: TGTGCCAGCAGCGTATTCTGGACAGCTGAAAAACTGTTTTTT. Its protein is CASSVFWTAEKLFF.

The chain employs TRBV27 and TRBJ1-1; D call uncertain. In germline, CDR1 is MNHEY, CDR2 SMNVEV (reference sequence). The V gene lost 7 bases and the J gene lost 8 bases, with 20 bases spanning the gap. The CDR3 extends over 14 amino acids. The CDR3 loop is CASINLDGYPEAFF. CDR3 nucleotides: TGTGCCAGCATTAACCTAGACGGATATCCCGAAGCTTTCTTT.